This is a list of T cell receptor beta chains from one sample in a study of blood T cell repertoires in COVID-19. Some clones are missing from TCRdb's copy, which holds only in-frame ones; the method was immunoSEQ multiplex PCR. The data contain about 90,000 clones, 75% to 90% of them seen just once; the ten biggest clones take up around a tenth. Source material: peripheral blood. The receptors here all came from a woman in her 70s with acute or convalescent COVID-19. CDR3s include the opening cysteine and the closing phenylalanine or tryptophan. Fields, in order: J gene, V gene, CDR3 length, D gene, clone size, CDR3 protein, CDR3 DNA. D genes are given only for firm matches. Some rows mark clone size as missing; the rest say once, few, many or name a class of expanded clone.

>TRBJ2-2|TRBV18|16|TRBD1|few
CASSLRQGTNTGELFF
TGTGCCAGCTCACTCCGACAGGGTACGAACACCGGGGAGCTGTTTTTT
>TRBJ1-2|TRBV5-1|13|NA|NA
CASSFLGSWGYTF
TGCGCCAGCAGCTTTCTGGGGAGTTGGGGCTACACCTTC
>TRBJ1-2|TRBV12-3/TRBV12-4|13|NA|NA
CASSLVDSRGYTF
TGTGCCAGCAGTTTGGTGGACAGCCGTGGCTACACCTTC
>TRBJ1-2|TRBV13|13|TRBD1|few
CASSSRTGDGYTF
TGTGCCAGCAGCTCTAGGACAGGGGATGGCTACACCTTC
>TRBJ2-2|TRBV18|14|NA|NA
CAIARGANTGELFF
TGTGCCATCGCCAGGGGAGCGAACACCGGGGAGCTGTTTTTT
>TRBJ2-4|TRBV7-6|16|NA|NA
CASSLRAGLAKNIQYF
TGTGCCAGCAGCTTAAGGGCGGGCTTGGCCAAAAACATTCAGTACTTC
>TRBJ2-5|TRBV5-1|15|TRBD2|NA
CASSFSSGSGETQYF
TGCGCCAGCAGCTTTTCTAGCGGGAGCGGGGAGACCCAGTACTTC
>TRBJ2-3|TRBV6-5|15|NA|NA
CASSSSRQPADTQYF
TGTGCCAGCAGTAGCTCGAGACAGCCAGCAGATACGCAGTATTTT
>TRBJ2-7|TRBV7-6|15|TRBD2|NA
CASSRGPSGQYEQYF
TGTGCCAGCAGCCGTGGGCCTAGCGGCCAATACGAGCAGTACTTC
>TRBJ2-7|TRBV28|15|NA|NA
CATKEMKTGFYEQYF
TGTGCCACCAAGGAGATGAAGACAGGTTTTTACGAGCAGTACTTC
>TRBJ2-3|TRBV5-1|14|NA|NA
CASSSRAAGDTQYF
TGCGCCAGCAGCTCCCGCGCGGCGGGAGATACGCAGTATTTT
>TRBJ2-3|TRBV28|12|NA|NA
CASSEVMDTQYF
TGTGCCAGCAGTGAGGTGATGGATACGCAGTATTTT
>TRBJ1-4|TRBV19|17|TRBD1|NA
CASSTGGNPTTNEKLFF
TGTGCCAGTAGTACAGGGGGGAACCCGACAACTAATGAAAAACTGTTTTTT
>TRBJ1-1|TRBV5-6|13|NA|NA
CASSLAGGWVAFF
TGTGCCAGCAGCTTGGCGGGGGGTTGGGTAGCTTTCTTT
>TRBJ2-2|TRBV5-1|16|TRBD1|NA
CASSPRTGLNTGELFF
TGCGCCAGCAGCCCAAGGACAGGCCTGAACACCGGGGAGCTGTTTTTT
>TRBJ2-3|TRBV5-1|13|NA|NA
CASKGDPTDTQYF
TGCGCCAGCAAGGGGGATCCCACAGATACGCAGTATTTT
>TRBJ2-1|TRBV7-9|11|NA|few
CASSRSNEQFF
TGTGCCAGCAGCCGGAGCAATGAGCAGTTCTTC
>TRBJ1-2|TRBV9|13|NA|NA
CASSLGQYYGYTF
TGTGCCAGCAGCCTCGGACAGTACTATGGCTACACCTTC
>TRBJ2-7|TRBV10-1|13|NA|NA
CASTTKGLGEQYF
TGCGCCAGCACTACCAAGGGGCTCGGCGAGCAGTACTTC
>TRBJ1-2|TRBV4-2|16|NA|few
CASSRPDRQNNYGYTF
TGTGCCAGCAGCCGCCCGGACAGACAGAATAACTATGGCTACACCTTC
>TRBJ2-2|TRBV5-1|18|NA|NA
CASSLRDYTVKDTGELFF
TGCGCCAGCAGCTTGCGAGACTACACCGTTAAGGACACCGGGGAGCTGTTTTTT
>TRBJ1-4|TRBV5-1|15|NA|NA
CASSLDVQGNEKLFF
TGCGCCAGCAGCTTGGACGTACAGGGTAATGAAAAACTGTTTTTT
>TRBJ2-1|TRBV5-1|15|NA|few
CASNRVPSSYNEQFF
TGCGCCAGCAACAGGGTCCCGAGCTCCTACAATGAGCAGTTCTTC
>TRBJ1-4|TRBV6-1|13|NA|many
CASSEKEVEKLFF
TGTGCCAGCAGTGAAAAGGAGGTGGAAAAACTGTTTTTT
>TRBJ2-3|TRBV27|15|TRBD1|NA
CASSPPGQLTDTQYF
TGTGCCAGCAGTCCCCCGGGACAGCTCACAGATACGCAGTATTTT
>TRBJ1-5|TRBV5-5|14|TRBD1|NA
CASSWTGNNQPQHF
TGTGCCAGCAGTTGGACAGGGAACAATCAGCCCCAGCATTTT
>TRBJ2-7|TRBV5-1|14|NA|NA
CASSLEQGPYEQYF
TGCGCCAGCAGCTTGGAACAGGGCCCCTACGAGCAGTACTTC
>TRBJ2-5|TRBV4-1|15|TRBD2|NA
CASSRRLAGQETQYF
TGCGCCAGCAGCCGGAGACTAGCGGGACAAGAGACCCAGTACTTC
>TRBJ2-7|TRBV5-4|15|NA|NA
CASSLGHRGGYEQYF
TGTGCCAGCAGCTTGGGCCATCGAGGTGGCTACGAGCAGTACTTC
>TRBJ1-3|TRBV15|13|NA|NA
CATSSSSGNTIYF
TGTGCCACCAGCAGTAGTTCTGGAAACACCATATATTTT
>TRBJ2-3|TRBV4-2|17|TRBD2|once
CASSLFGTSGGIDTQYF
TGTGCCAGCAGCCTGTTTGGGACTAGCGGGGGTATTGATACGCAGTATTTT
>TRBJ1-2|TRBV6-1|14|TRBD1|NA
CASSEGQGWYGYTF
TGTGCCAGCAGTGAAGGACAGGGATGGTATGGCTACACCTTC
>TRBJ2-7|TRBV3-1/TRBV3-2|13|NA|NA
CASSQDASNEQYF
TGTGCCAGCAGCCAAGACGCTAGCAACGAGCAGTACTTC
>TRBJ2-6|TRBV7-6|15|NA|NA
CASSLGGSGANVLTF
TGTGCCAGCAGCCTCGGGGGAAGTGGGGCCAACGTCCTGACTTTC
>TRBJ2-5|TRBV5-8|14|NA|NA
CASSSRRNQETQYF
TGTGCCAGCAGCTCTAGGCGGAATCAAGAGACCCAGTACTTC
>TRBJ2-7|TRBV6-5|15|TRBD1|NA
CASKKHGTGTYEQYF
TGTGCCAGCAAGAAACACGGGACAGGGACCTACGAGCAGTACTTC
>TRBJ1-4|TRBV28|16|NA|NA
CASSLPYGTINEKLFF
TGTGCCAGCAGTTTACCATATGGGACAATAAATGAAAAACTGTTTTTT
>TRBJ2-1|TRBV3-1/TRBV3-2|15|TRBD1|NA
CASSRGTDLYNEQFF
TGTGCCAGCAGCCGAGGGACAGACCTATACAATGAGCAGTTCTTC
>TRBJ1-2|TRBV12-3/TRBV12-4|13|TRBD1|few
CASGLQGAGGYTF
TGTGCCAGCGGGCTACAGGGGGCGGGTGGCTACACCTTC
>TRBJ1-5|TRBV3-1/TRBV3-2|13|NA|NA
CASSQGQVEPQHF
TGTGCCAGCAGCCAAGGCCAGGTTGAGCCCCAGCATTTT